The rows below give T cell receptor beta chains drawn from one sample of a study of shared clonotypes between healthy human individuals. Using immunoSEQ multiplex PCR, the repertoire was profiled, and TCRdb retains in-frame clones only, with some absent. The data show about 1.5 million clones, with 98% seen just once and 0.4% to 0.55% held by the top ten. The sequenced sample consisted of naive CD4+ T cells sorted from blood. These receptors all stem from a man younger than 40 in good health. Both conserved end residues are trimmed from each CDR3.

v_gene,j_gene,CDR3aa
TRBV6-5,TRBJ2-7,ASSSPGNSYEQY
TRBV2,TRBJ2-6,ASTSPSGANVLT
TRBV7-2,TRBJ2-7,ASSYGGSRGTYEQY
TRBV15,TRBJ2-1,ATSRTRTAELNEQF
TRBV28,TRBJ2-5,ASGEGWGQETQY
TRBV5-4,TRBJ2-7,ASSLGRTSGSDEQY
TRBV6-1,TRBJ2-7,ASSFWTGTTYEQY
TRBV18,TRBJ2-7,ASSPGGSYEQY
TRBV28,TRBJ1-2,ASSPGAPPNYGYT
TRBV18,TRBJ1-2,ASSPMLVGGIDYGYT
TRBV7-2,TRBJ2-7,ASSRGLAGGVRLPYEQY
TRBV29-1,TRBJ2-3,SVDSSSGRFRDTQY
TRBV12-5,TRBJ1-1,ASGLVLRGTAEAF
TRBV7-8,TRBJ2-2,ASSLANIRQRNTGELF
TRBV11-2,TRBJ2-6,ASSVVGGVNVLT
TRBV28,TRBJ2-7,ASSLYTGRNYEQY
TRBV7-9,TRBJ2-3,ASSFRTPSGDGTQY
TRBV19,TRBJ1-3,ASSRQANSGNTIY
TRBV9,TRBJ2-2,ASSVVTSGELF
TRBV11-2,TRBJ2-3,ASSSTDTQY
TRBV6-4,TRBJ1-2,ASSSEGGGYGYT
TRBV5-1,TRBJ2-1,ASSLDEGSYNEQF
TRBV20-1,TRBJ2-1,SAARSEQF
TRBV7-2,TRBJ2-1,ASSTSYNEQF
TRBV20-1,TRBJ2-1,SAGTSAEQF
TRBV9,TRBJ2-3,ASSVGGGTQY
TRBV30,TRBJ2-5,AWSPDSFRRGAQY
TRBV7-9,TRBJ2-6,ASSPGLRANVLT
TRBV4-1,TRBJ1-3,ASSQERKRLAGNTIY
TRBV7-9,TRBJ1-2,ASSLVGGSPAGT
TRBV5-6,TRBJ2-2,ASSLPTGPSLGELF
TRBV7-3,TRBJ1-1,ASSGTGRTEAF
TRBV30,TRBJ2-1,AWSRDRTSGKKGNNEQF
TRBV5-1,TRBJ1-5,ASSPGTGSNQPQH
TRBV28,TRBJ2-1,ASSLNRGLVGYNEQF
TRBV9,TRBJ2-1,ASSVSLAGERV
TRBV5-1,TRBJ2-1,ASSLGHTRGPANEQF
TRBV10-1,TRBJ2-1,ASSDPGTSGINEQF
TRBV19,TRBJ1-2,ASSIEARGISGYT
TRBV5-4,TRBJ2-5,ASSSRDRYQETQY
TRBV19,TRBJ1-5,ASSLKSNQPQH
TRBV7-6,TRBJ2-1,ASSTGTGHVEQF
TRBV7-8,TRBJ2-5,ASSLVVADLGGTQY
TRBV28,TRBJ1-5,ASRPGGVQPQH
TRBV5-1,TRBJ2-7,ASSFVGYEQY
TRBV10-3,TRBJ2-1,AISGTRTGGMGIINEQF
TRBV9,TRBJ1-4,ASSVGSVQEEKLF
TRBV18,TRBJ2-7,ASSPLAGEQY
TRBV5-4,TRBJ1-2,ASSSQGVGGYT